This passage covers 12 T cell receptor beta chains from one sample sequenced in a study of shared clonotypes between healthy human individuals (dated by TCRdb to the early 2020s). The method behind the library was the immunoSEQ multiplex PCR assay. The clones in this table, taken by TCRdb from immuneACCESS, are in-frame only. Not every clone is retained; where verified, under half of the shortfall comes from an unresolved V gene, and the cause of the rest is unknown. In all, the sample holds 2 million to 2.5 million clones, and over 90% of those were seen once. The biggest ten clones account for 0.39% of the sample. Sequenced: naive CD4+ T cells from PBMCs. The cell subset or site label of this sample denotes: CD45RA+ positively selected. All receptors derive from a man younger than 30 in good health. Some clones in this sample may be carry-over from other donors' samples.

The rearrangement links TRBV6-5 to TRBJ1-1, with TRBD1 matching over 10 bases. Germline V gives CDR1 MNHEY, CDR2 SVGAGI. J gave up 4 bases and V 7 bases, and 3 bases lay outside the gene matches. CDR3 size: 13 residues. The DNA of the CDR3 is TGTGCCAGCACTCGGACAGGGGGCACTGAAGCTTTCTTT. Residues: CASTRTGGTEAFF.

CDR3: CASSSQGRGFPYEQYF. CDR3 nucleotides: TGTGCCAGCAGCTCCCAGGGTCGAGGGTTTCCCTACGAGCAGTACTTC. This chain joins TRBV5-6 and TRBJ2-7; D may correspond to TRBD1 or TRBD2 (5 bases each). Germline V lookup: CDR1 SGHDT, CDR2 YYEEEE. V lost 3 bases, J lost 2 bases, and 18 bases lay in between. The CDR3 consists of 16 residues.

The chain uses TRBV2 and TRBJ2-3; the match to TRBD1 covers 7 bases. V lost 5 bases to trimming and J lost 2 bases; unmatched junction nucleotides: 7. Per germline, CDR1 SNHLY and CDR2 FYNNEI. The CDR3 spans 15 residues. CDR3 DNA sequence: TGTGCCAGCAGTCGAGAGGACAGGTACACAGATACGCAGTATTTT. Residues: CASSREDRYTDTQYF.

This chain joins TRBV27 and TRBJ2-7, with a possible D match to TRBD1 (6 bases). V dropped 7 bases and J dropped 0 bases, with 16 bases sitting between them. Germline loops: CDR1 MNHEY, CDR2 SMNVEV (reference sequence). The length of the CDR3 is 15 residues. This CDR3 reads CASNSAGATSYEQYF. The CDR3 DNA sequence: TGTGCCAGCAATAGTGCAGGGGCCACCTCCTACGAGCAGTACTTC.

The chain has TRBV15 and TRBJ2-3; TRBD2 aligns across 12 bases. The CDR3 totals 20 residues. V lost 3 bases to trimming and J lost 0 bases; unmatched junction nucleotides: 13. Germline values: CDR1 LNHNV, CDR2 YYDKDF (reference sequence). This CDR3 is CATSRPLGLAGPISTDTQYF. The CDR3, as DNA: TGTGCCACCAGCAGGCCGTTGGGACTAGCGGGTCCCATTAGCACAGATACGCAGTATTTT.

This CDR3 reads CASSFLGQGNQPQHF. The CDR3 DNA reads as TGTGCCAGCAGTTTTCTGGGACAGGGAAATCAGCCCCAGCATTTT. The chain combines TRBV27 with TRBJ1-5; 9 bases are shared with TRBD1. Looked up from germline, CDR1 is MNHEY and CDR2 is SMNVEV (reference sequence). The CDR3 is 15 amino acids. The J segment lost 4 bases and the V segment lost 3 bases, leaving 4 bases of the junction unmatched.

This clone came up once. The V and J genes are TRBV9 and TRBJ2-3; TRBD2 is a possible D gene (6 bases). Germline values: CDR1 SGDLS, CDR2 YYNGEE. The V and J ends lost 4 bases and 2 bases respectively, with 17 bases between them. CDR3 length equals 16 residues. The CDR3 DNA reads TGTGCCAGCAGCCAGTCCCCGACTAGGCCCACAGATACGCAGTATTTT. Its protein product is CASSQSPTRPTDTQYF.

This clone was counted a single time. This sequence joins TRBV11-3 and TRBJ2-7; D is undetermined. Trimming cost V 1 base and J 2 bases, with 15 bases left between them. The CDR3 totals 16 residues. CDR1 is SGHNT, CDR2 YENEEA, per germline. The CDR3: CASSLGGSLTPYEQYF. CDR3 coding DNA: TGTGCCAGCAGCTTAGGTGGATCACTCACACCCTACGAGCAGTACTTC. The full variable domain, rest sourced from reference TRBV11-3 and TRBJ2-7, is EAGVVQSPRYKIIEKKQPVAFWCNPISGHNTLYWYLQNLGQGPELLIRYENEEAVDDSQLPKDRFSAERLKGVDSTLKIQPAELGDSAVYLCASSLGGSLTPYEQYFGPGTRLTVT.

This clone was seen only once. In the same sample, other DNA sequences code for this CDR3. The chain carries TRBV2 and TRBJ2-7, with 7 bases lining up with TRBD1. V gave up 3 bases and J gave up 1 base; unmatched junction bases: 3. CDR3 length: 14 residues. Looked up from germline, CDR1 is SNHLY and CDR2 is FYNNEI. This CDR3 is CASSDQGESYEQYF. The CDR3 nucleotides are TGTGCCAGCAGTGACCAGGGGGAATCCTACGAGCAGTACTTC.

The chain recombines TRBV6-1 with TRBJ2-5; D ambiguous. The last part of the DNA fits TRBJ2-7 better; the J call may be wrong. This CDR3 contains 11 residues. Germline V CDR1 and CDR2: MNHNS, SASEGT. The CDR3 region has the DNA TGTGCCAGCTCCCGAACCAACGAGCAGTACTTC. Translating gives CASSRTNEQYF.

This sequence joins TRBV28 and TRBJ2-5; D not certain. The CDR3 runs to 12 residues. Germline V gives CDR1 MDHEN, CDR2 SYDVKM. Trimming removed 4 bases from V and 1 base from J, with 4 bases in between. The CDR3 sequence is CASSWFQETQYF. CDR3 bases: TGTGCCAGCAGTTGGTTCCAAGAGACCCAGTACTTC.

The chain employs TRBV7-9 and TRBJ1-1; a possible D gene is TRBD1 (6 bases). Trimming removed 7 bases at V and 5 bases at J, with 17 bases between. In germline, CDR1 is SEHNR, CDR2 FQNEAQ (reference sequence). This CDR3 has 14 residues. The CDR3 nucleotides read TGTGCCAGCACCAATACAGGGTCGGGGACTGAAGCTTTCTTT. This translates into CASTNTGSGTEAFF.